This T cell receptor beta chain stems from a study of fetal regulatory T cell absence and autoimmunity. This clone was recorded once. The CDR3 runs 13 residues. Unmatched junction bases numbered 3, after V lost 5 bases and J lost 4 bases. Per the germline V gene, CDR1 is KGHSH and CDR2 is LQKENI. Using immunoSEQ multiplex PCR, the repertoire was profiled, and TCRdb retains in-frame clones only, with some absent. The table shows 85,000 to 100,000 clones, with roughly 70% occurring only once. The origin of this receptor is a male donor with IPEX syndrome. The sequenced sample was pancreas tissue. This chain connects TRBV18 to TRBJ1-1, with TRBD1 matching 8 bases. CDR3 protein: CASSTGTGTEAFF. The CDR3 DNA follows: TGTGCCAGCTCAACGGGGACAGGCACTGAAGCTTTCTTT.